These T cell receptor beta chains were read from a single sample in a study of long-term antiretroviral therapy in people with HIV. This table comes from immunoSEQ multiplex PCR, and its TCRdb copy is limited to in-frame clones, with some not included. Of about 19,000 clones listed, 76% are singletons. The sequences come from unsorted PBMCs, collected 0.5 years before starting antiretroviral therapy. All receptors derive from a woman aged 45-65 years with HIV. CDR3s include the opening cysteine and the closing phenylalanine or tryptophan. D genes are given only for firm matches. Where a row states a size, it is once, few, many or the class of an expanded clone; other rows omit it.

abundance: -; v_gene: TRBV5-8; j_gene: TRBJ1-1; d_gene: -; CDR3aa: CASSLVPGAKAFF; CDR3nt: TGTGCCAGCAGCTTGGTGCCGGGGGCAAAAGCTTTCTTT
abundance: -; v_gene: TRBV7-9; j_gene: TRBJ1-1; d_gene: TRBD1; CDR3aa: CASSQGDRALAEAFF; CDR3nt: TGTGCCAGCAGCCAAGGGGACAGGGCATTAGCTGAAGCTTTCTTT
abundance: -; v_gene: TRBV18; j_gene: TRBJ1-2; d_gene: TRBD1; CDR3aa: CASSPLDRDLIYGYTF; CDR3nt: TGTGCCAGCTCACCATTGGACAGGGATCTTATCTATGGCTACACCTTC
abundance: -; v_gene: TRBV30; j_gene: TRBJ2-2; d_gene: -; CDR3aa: CAWKDGPRGTGELFF; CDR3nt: TGTGCCTGGAAAGACGGGCCCCGGGGGACCGGGGAGCTGTTTTTT
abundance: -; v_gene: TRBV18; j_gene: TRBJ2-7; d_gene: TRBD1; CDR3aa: CASSPNPGQRGYEQYF; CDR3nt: TGTGCCAGCTCACCAAATCCGGGACAGCGAGGCTACGAGCAGTACTTC
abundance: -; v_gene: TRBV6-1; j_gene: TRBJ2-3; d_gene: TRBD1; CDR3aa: CAARPGQGGTDTQYF; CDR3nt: TGTGCCGCCCGTCCGGGACAGGGAGGCACAGATACGCAGTATTTT
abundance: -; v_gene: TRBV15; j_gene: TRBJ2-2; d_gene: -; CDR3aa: CATSWRRFGELFF; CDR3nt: TGTGCCACCAGCTGGCGACGTTTCGGGGAGCTGTTTTTT
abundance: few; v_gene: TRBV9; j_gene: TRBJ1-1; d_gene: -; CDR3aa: CASSPDGGGMNTEAFF; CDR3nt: TGTGCCAGCAGCCCAGATGGGGGCGGTATGAACACTGAAGCTTTCTTT
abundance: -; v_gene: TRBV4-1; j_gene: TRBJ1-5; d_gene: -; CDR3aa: CASSQVFGTAYSNQPQHF; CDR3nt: TGCGCCAGCAGCCAAGTCTTCGGGACGGCTTATAGCAATCAGCCCCAGCATTTT
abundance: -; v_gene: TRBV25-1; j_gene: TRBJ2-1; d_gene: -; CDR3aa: CASEQGLHEQFF; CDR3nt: TGTGCCAGCGAGCAGGGTTTGCATGAGCAGTTCTTC